This T cell receptor beta chain appears in the sequencing data of a study of OX40 agonist ivuxolimab in advanced cancers. The data were produced by immunoSEQ multiplex PCR, yet TCRdb's version contains in-frame clones alone and is incomplete. The sample comprises around 76,000 clones, about nine tenths of which are singletons, and approximately 0.54% rests with the top ten. This clone was observed a few times. J lost 9 bases, V lost 3 bases, and 4 bases had no gene match. There are 14 residues in the CDR3. Germline CDR1 MNHEY, CDR2 SVGAGI. This sequence was found in an adult with an advanced solid tumor such as melanoma, head and neck, liver or kidney cancer. The sequenced sample was CD4+ or CD8+ T cells sorted from blood, obtained in a trial of the OX40 agonist ivuxolimab. The gene calls are TRBV6-5 and TRBJ1-6, with TRBD1 matching 8 bases. CDR3 in amino acids: CASSYRQGSSPLHF. The CDR3 nucleotides read TGTGCCAGCAGTTATCGACAGGGGTCTTCACCCCTCCACTTT.